The 17 T cell receptor beta chains reported below all come from one sample, sequenced in a study of spatial heterogeneity in lung cancer (dated by TCRdb to about 2019). Reading the label with the study, this specimen's time point is: sample taken at primary tumor resection. For TCR sequencing, whole RNA was extracted from tumor and nontumor lung tissue, or from cryopreserved PBMC samples, and no cell sorting was done. Libraries came from 5' RACE. The sequencer listed for this sample is NextSeq 500. TCRdb itself trimmed the public reads at Q25 with fastp, ran MiXCR and retained productive beta chains. Each entry is one CDR3 protein sequence, shown with its most common DNA and genes. For this sample the table gives about 82,000 distinct CDR3 sequences, of which roughly 12% were detected only once. Together, the top ten hold 4.6% of the sample. Source: PBMCs, taken at surgery. These receptors were taken from a male donor with early-stage non-small cell lung cancer.

This clonotype was counted at least ten times. The chain has TRBV4-2 and TRBJ2-7, with D possibly being TRBD1 (5 bases). The germline V gene has CDR1 LGHNA and CDR2 YNFKEQ. CDR3 length equals 15 residues. V shed 0 bases and J shed 0 bases, with 9 bases lying between them. This chain's CDR3 is CASSQDQDSSYEQYF. The CDR3 DNA reads TGTGCCAGCAGCCAAGATCAAGACAGCTCCTACGAGCAGTACTTC.

The chain recombines TRBV11-2 with TRBJ2-5; tentatively, D is TRBD1 (5 bases). In germline, CDR1 is SGHAT, CDR2 FQNNGV. CDR3 length equals 14 residues. Trimming removed 4 bases from V and 8 bases from J, with 17 bases in between. CDR3 protein: CASSSYMGQDTQYF. The CDR3 DNA is TGTGCCAGCAGCTCCTACATGGGGCAGGACACCCAGTACTTC.

This clonotype has ten or more counts. The chain uses TRBV2 and TRBJ2-3; TRBD2 is a possible D gene (7 bases). Trimming left V 7 bases short and J 4 bases short, with 15 bases between. The CDR3 length is 14 residues. The germline V gene encodes CDR1 SNHLY and CDR2 FYNNEI. The CDR3 protein is CASTEGGGADTQYF. CDR3 bases: TGTGCCAGCACCGAAGGGGGGGGCGCAGATACGCAGTATTTT.

The chain uses TRBV28 and TRBJ1-4, with TRBD1 matching over 9 bases. Germline V gene data show CDR1 as MDHEN and CDR2 as SYDVKM. The V and J ends lost 7 bases and 7 bases, in that order; junction bases with no gene match: 7. The CDR3 length is 14 residues. CDR3 DNA: TGTGCCAGCACTTCGGGACAGGGTGTTGAAAAACTGTTTTTT. Amino acids: CASTSGQGVEKLFF.

The chain recombines TRBV15 with TRBJ2-2, with D maybe TRBD2 (5 bases). The V gene lost 5 bases and the J gene lost 4 bases, with 14 bases spanning the gap. The CDR3 totals 15 residues. Looked up from germline, CDR1 is LNHNV and CDR2 is YYDKDF (reference sequence). The CDR3 loop is CATSPLRDSTGELFF. CDR3 in DNA: TGTGCCACCAGCCCTCTCCGGGATTCCACCGGGGAGCTGTTTTTT.

The chain couples TRBV5-4 to TRBJ1-1; tentatively, D is TRBD1 (6 bases). Germline assignment: CDR1 SGHNT and CDR2 YYREEE (reference sequence). CDR3 length equals 13 residues. The V end lost 4 bases, the J end lost 6 bases, and 13 bases lay between the germline ends. The CDR3 DNA follows: TGTGCCAGCAGCATACCAGGGGTAGCTGAAGCTTTCTTT. This encodes CASSIPGVAEAFF. The full variable domain, in which reference TRBV5-4 and TRBJ1-1 provide the parts outside the CDR3, is ETGVTQSPTHLIKTRGQQVTLRCSSQSGHNTVSWYQQALGQGPQFIFQYYREEENGRGNFPPRFSGLQFPNYSSELNVNALELDDSALYLCASSIPGVAEAFFGQGTRLTVV.

The V gene is TRBV2, the J gene TRBJ2-3; perhaps TRBD2 as D (5 bases). CDR1 and CDR2 from the germline V gene are SNHLY and FYNNEI. Trimming removed 7 bases from V and 0 bases from J, with 8 bases in between. The CDR3 runs to 13 residues. CDR3 residues: CASKGASTDTQYF. The CDR3 bases are TGTGCCAGCAAGGGAGCTAGCACAGATACGCAGTATTTT. Combining the CDR3 with reference TRBV2 and TRBJ2-3 gives the whole variable domain EPEVTQTPSHQVTQMGQEVILRCVPISNHLYFYWYRQILGQKVEFLVSFYNNEISEKSEIFDDQFSVERPDGSNFTLKIRSTKLEDSAMYFCASKGASTDTQYFGPGTRLTVL.

This clonotype was counted a few times. The chain uses TRBV20-1 and TRBJ2-5, with unresolved D. Germline CDR1 and CDR2: DFQATT and SNEGSKA (reference sequence). V was pared by 3 bases and J by 4 bases, with 6 bases between. This CDR3 contains 11 residues. DNA of the CDR3: TGCAGTGCTAGGGCCGGAGAGACCCAGTACTTC. It specifies CSARAGETQYF.

This clonotype was detected ten times or more. The V call is TRBV5-1, the J call TRBJ2-1; 7 positions agree with TRBD2. This CDR3 contains 15 residues. Germline-derived CDR1 and CDR2 are SGHRS and YFSETQ. J was trimmed by 4 bases and V by 0 bases; bases with no gene match: 4. CDR3 DNA sequence: TGCGCCAGCAGCTTGGGCCTAGCGGATTACAATGAGCAGTTCTTC. Translated, it gives CASSLGLADYNEQFF. The variable domain in full, completed from reference TRBV5-1 and TRBJ2-1, reads KAGVTQTPRYLIKTRGQQVTLSCSPISGHRSVSWYQQTPGQGLQFLFEYFSETQRNKGNFPGRFSGRQFSNSRSEMNVSTLELGDSALYLCASSLGLADYNEQFFGPGTRLTVL.

This clonotype has a handful of counts. The chain combines TRBV2 with TRBJ2-7, with TRBD2 identical over 14 bases. The ends lost 8 bases at V and 6 bases at J; junction bases unmatched: 18. This CDR3 is 18 amino acids long. From germline, CDR1 is SNHLY and CDR2 FYNNEI. The CDR3 protein is CASGISRGLAGEVPEQYF. The CDR3 DNA is TGTGCCAGCGGAATAAGTAGGGGACTAGCGGGAGAGGTCCCCGAGCAGTACTTC.

This clonotype has only a few counts. The V gene is TRBV10-3, the J gene TRBJ1-6; TRBD1 is a possible D gene (6 bases). Deletions cut 0 bases from V and 7 bases from J, with 16 bases between. The CDR3 extends over 17 amino acids. Germline V CDR1 and CDR2: ENHRY, SYGVKD. CDR3 sequence reads: CAISESRGMIGNSPLHF. The CDR3 DNA is TGTGCCATCAGTGAGTCAAGGGGGATGATAGGAAATTCACCCCTCCACTTT.

This clonotype was found a few times. CDR3: CASSATDYSYEQYF. The CDR3, as DNA: TGTGCCAGCAGTGCCACAGACTACTCCTACGAGCAGTACTTC. The chain recombines TRBV6-5 with TRBJ2-7, with D perhaps matching TRBD2 (5 bases). V lost 5 bases, J lost 0 bases, and 11 bases lay in between. Germline V CDR1 and CDR2: MNHEY, SVGAGI. The CDR3 runs 14 residues.

This clonotype appeared a few times. The chain carries TRBV7-3 and TRBJ2-1; 14 nucleotides align to TRBD2. The CDR3 covers 16 residues. The V segment lost 5 bases and the J segment 7 bases; nucleotides outside the gene matches: 7. From germline, CDR1 is SGHTA and CDR2 FQGTGA. The CDR3 DNA is TGTGCCAGCAGCCCCTGGACTAGCGGGAGGAGGAATGAGCAGTTCTTC. This encodes CASSPWTSGRRNEQFF.

This clonotype was picked up many times. J is TRBJ1-1 and V is TRBV4-2; 12 bases agree with TRBD1. With V trimmed by 1 base and J by 4 bases, 1 base remained unmatched. Germline V gene lookup returns CDR1 LGHNA and CDR2 YNFKEQ. The CDR3 has 15 amino acids. CDR3 DNA: TGTGCCAGCAGCCAAGGGGGACAGGGGGCCACTGAAGCTTTCTTT. This translates into CASSQGGQGATEAFF.

This chain connects TRBV29-1 to TRBJ2-7; 11 positions agree with TRBD2. The CDR3 is 14 residues long. Germline V gives CDR1 SQVTM, CDR2 ANQGSEA. The ends lost 4 bases at V and 1 base at J; junction bases unmatched: 3. The DNA for the CDR3 is TGCAGCGTTGCCGGGACTAGCGGTTCCTACGAGCAGTACTTC. Translated: CSVAGTSGSYEQYF.

V is TRBV5-1 and J is TRBJ2-7, with 9 bases aligning to TRBD1. The CDR3 is 16 residues long. Germline CDR1 reads SGHRS; CDR2 reads YFSETQ. Losses at the gene ends were 2 bases for V and 5 bases for J; bases not matched to a gene: 11. CDR3 nucleotide sequence: TGCGCCAGCAGCTTACTTTCCGGGACAGGGATAGACGAGCAGTACTTC. Protein sequence: CASSLLSGTGIDEQYF.

There are many counts of this clonotype. V gene TRBV20-1 combines with J gene TRBJ1-2; D is ambiguous. V gave up 5 bases and J gave up 4 bases, with 14 bases separating them. The germline gives CDR1 DFQATT, CDR2 SNEGSKA (reference sequence). The CDR3 is 13 amino acids. The CDR3 protein is CSAYAGSGYGYTF. For the CDR3, the DNA is TGCAGTGCTTATGCAGGTTCCGGCTATGGCTACACCTTC.